Each of the 22 T cell receptor beta chains below was sequenced from the same sample in a study of T cell changes during pregnancy in multiple sclerosis. Profiling relied on immunoSEQ multiplex PCR, and the TCRdb table lists in-frame clones only, not all of them. Of tens of thousands of clones in the sample, 80% to 95% are singletons; the top ten hold roughly 2%. Sequenced material: peripheral blood, taken in the second trimester of pregnancy. The receptors were sampled from a female donor with multiple sclerosis, enrolled in a pregnancy study.

The chain couples TRBV5-6 to TRBJ2-1; TRBD1 matches 9 bases. The CDR3 spans 15 residues. The germline gives CDR1 SGHDT, CDR2 YYEEEE. After removal of 3 bases from V and 8 bases from J, the junction contained 9 bases not matched to a gene. The CDR3 nucleotides read TGTGCCAGCAGCTCCTACAGGGGGCCCTTCTATGAGCAGTTCTTC. Translating it yields CASSSYRGPFYEQFF. Together with reference TRBV5-6 and TRBJ2-1, the CDR3 gives the full variable domain: DAGVTQSPTHLIKTRGQQVTLRCSPKSGHDTVSWYQQALGQGPQFIFQYYEEEERQRGNFPDRFSGHQFPNYSSELNVNALLLGDSALYLCASSSYRGPFYEQFFGPGTRLTVL.

The chain employs TRBV9 and TRBJ2-5, with TRBD1 matching 7 bases. The CDR3 spans 15 residues. V shed 0 bases and J 4 bases; nucleotides not matched to a gene: 6. From germline, CDR1 is SGDLS and CDR2 YYNGEE. DNA of the CDR3: TGTGCCAGCAGCGTAGAGGCAGGGGGAAGAGAGACCCAGTACTTC. It yields the protein CASSVEAGGRETQYF.

The gene calls are TRBV7-9 and TRBJ2-1; weak D call: TRBD2 (5 bases). Trimming cost V 5 bases and J 2 bases, with 10 bases left between them. The CDR3 spans 14 residues. From germline, CDR1 is SEHNR and CDR2 FQNEAQ (reference sequence). The CDR3 nucleotides read TGTGCCAGCAGCCCCCCGGGGACCTACAATGAGCAGTTCTTC. As protein: CASSPPGTYNEQFF.

V usage is TRBV5-5 and J usage is TRBJ1-5; tentative D call: TRBD1 (6 bases). Germline CDR1 SGHKS, CDR2 YYEKEE (reference sequence). Between the trimmed V and J ends, which lost 3 bases and 3 bases, there was a span of 16 bases. The CDR3 is 16 residues long. CDR3 DNA sequence: TGTGCCAGCAGCTACGACAGGCCAGAGGTCAATCAGCCCCAGCATTTT. Translation gives CASSYDRPEVNQPQHF.

The V gene is TRBV7-6, the J gene TRBJ2-2; D unresolved. V lost 8 bases, J lost 0 bases, and 4 bases lay in between. CDR1 is SGHVS, CDR2 FNYEAQ, per germline. The CDR3 is 12 amino acids. CDR3 protein: CASGTNTGELFF. CDR3 sequence (DNA): TGTGCCAGCGGCACGAACACCGGGGAGCTGTTTTTT.

The chain carries TRBV2 and TRBJ1-2; 9 bases are a match to TRBD1. The V segment lost 9 bases and the J segment 4 bases; nucleotides outside the gene matches: 6. CDR1 is SNHLY and CDR2 is FYNNEI in the germline V gene. CDR3 length: 13 residues. Here the CDR3 reads CARGTGQGYGYTF. CDR3 coding DNA: TGTGCCAGGGGGACAGGGCAAGGCTATGGCTACACCTTC.

V is TRBV28 and J is TRBJ2-2, with a tentative D call TRBD1 (8 bases). The V end lost 6 bases, the J end lost 4 bases, and 24 bases lay between the germline ends. Per the germline V gene, CDR1 is MDHEN and CDR2 is SYDVKM. The CDR3 is 18 residues long. CDR3 DNA: TGTGCCAGCAGCACGAGCGGGACAGGTATGGAGGGCACCGGGGAGCTGTTTTTT. Translation: CASSTSGTGMEGTGELFF. The full variable domain, with the rest looked up from reference TRBV28 and TRBJ2-2, is DVKVTQSSRYLVKRTGEKVFLECVQDMDHENMFWYRQDPGLGLRLIYFSYDVKMKEKGDIPEGYSVSREKKERFSLILESASTNQTSMYLCASSTSGTGMEGTGELFFGEGSRLTVL.

The chain carries TRBV2 and TRBJ2-1, with a weak D call TRBD2 (6 bases). V lost 6 bases and J lost 6, with 18 bases in between. Germline CDR1 and CDR2: SNHLY and FYNNEI. The CDR3 extends over 15 amino acids. DNA of the CDR3: TGTGCCAGCAGCGAATGGCCTTCCGGGGGCAATGAGCAGTTCTTC. Its translation is CASSEWPSGGNEQFF.

This clone was seen a single time. V usage is TRBV27 and J usage is TRBJ2-3; 7 positions match TRBD1. After removal of 5 bases from V and 5 bases from J, the junction contained 4 bases not matched to a gene. This CDR3 spans 13 amino acids. CDR1 and CDR2 (germline): MNHEY, SMNVEV (reference sequence). CDR3 loop: CASSPNRGDTQYF. CDR3 nucleotides: TGTGCCAGCAGTCCAAACAGGGGAGATACGCAGTATTTT.

The chain is built from TRBV12-2 and TRBJ2-3; the table names TRBD2, a call not compared with the DNA. TRBV12-2 is noted as a pseudogene. The CDR3 is 18 residues long. CDR3 sequence (DNA): TGTGCAAGTCGCGTCAAACCGGGACTCTTCACTCGATCAGATACGCAGTATTTT. This sequence encodes CASRVKPGLFTRSDTQYF.

The V gene is TRBV7-6, the J gene TRBJ2-2; 10 nucleotides line up with TRBD1. The CDR3 is 16 amino acids. V lost 3 bases to trimming and J lost 7 bases; unmatched junction nucleotides: 8. Germline lookup yields CDR1 SGHVS and CDR2 FNYEAQ. CDR3 coding DNA: TGTGCCAGCAGCTTTAGGACAGGGGGTGATTTCGGGGAGCTGTTTTTT. This translates into CASSFRTGGDFGELFF.

The rearrangement uses TRBV19 and TRBJ1-5, with D maybe TRBD1 (6 bases). CDR1 is LNHDA, CDR2 SQIVND, per germline (reference sequence). Trimming took 9 bases from V and 0 from J, leaving 12 bases between them. The CDR3 consists of 14 residues. The DNA for the CDR3 is TGTGCCAGCCAGGACAGCCATAGCAATCAGCCCCAGCATTTT. Encoded protein: CASQDSHSNQPQHF.

The chain recombines TRBV28 with TRBJ2-7; TRBD2 agrees at 11 bases. Trimming removed 2 bases from V and 6 bases from J; junction bases left unmatched: 6. The CDR3 length is 15 residues. The germline gives CDR1 MDHEN, CDR2 SYDVKM. The DNA of the CDR3 is TGTGCCAGCAGTTTACCAGCTAGCGGGAGGACCGAGCAGTACTTC. Its protein is CASSLPASGRTEQYF.

The chain couples TRBV5-5 to TRBJ1-1, with D tentatively TRBD1 (5 bases). V lost 2 bases to trimming and J lost 0 bases, with 8 bases between them. The length of the CDR3 is 14 residues. The germline V gene encodes CDR1 SGHKS and CDR2 YYEKEE (reference sequence). The CDR3 protein is CASSFGGMNTEAFF. CDR3 sequence (DNA): TGTGCCAGCAGCTTTGGGGGGATGAACACTGAAGCTTTCTTT.

The chain carries TRBV6-1 and TRBJ1-2, with D tentatively TRBD1 (5 bases). The V and J ends lost 7 bases and 8 bases respectively, with 14 bases between them. The CDR3 contains 12 residues. Germline V gene lookup returns CDR1 MNHNS and CDR2 SASEGT. The CDR3 DNA follows: TGTGCCAGCATAAGCAGGGAAACCGGCTACACCTTC. This gives the protein CASISRETGYTF.

This sequence joins TRBV7-8 and TRBJ2-7, with 12 bases that match TRBD2. From germline, CDR1 is SGHVS and CDR2 FQNEAQ. CDR3 length: 17 residues. J lost 7 bases, V lost 1 base, and 11 bases had no gene match. CDR3 DNA sequence: TGTGCCAGCAGCTTAGAACTAGCGGGAGGTCCGGGGGAGGAGCAGTACTTC. Its translation: CASSLELAGGPGEEQYF.

The chain recombines TRBV10-2 with TRBJ2-1, with 13 bases lining up with TRBD2. With V trimmed by 7 bases and J by 5 bases, 5 bases remained unmatched. From germline, CDR1 is WSHSY and CDR2 SAAADI. The CDR3 loop spans 15 amino acids. The CDR3 DNA sequence: TGCGCCAGCATCAAAGGGACTAGCGGGAACAATGAGCAGTTCTTC. Protein sequence: CASIKGTSGNNEQFF.

This chain uses TRBV2 with TRBJ2-2, with 7 bases fitting TRBD1. The trim removed 4 bases at V and 4 bases at J, leaving 6 bases unmatched. The CDR3 runs 15 residues. Germline values: CDR1 SNHLY, CDR2 FYNNEI. CDR3 nucleotide sequence: TGTGCCAGCAGTGTGGGACAGTATGCCACCGGGGAGCTGTTTTTT. This codes for CASSVGQYATGELFF.

This clone was recorded at least ten times. V and J are TRBV4-3 and TRBJ1-1, with D tentatively TRBD1 (6 bases). Germline assignment: CDR1 LGHNA and CDR2 YSLEER. The CDR3 is 15 residues long. With 0 bases removed from V and 4 bases from J, the gap between germline ends came to 12 bases. The CDR3: CASSQDRGAFTEAFF. The CDR3 coding sequence is TGCGCCAGCAGCCAAGATCGGGGGGCGTTCACTGAAGCTTTCTTT.

In DNA, the CDR3 is TGTGCCAGCAGTCTCCCCGCCGGTATTTACAATGAGCAGTTCTTC. Its translation: CASSLPAGIYNEQFF. The rearrangement links TRBV28 to TRBJ2-1; no firm D call. Germline assignment: CDR1 MDHEN and CDR2 SYDVKM. V lost 5 bases and J 4 bases, leaving 15 bases between the germline ends. The CDR3 runs to 15 residues.

The rearrangement links TRBV28 to TRBJ2-7; tentatively, D is TRBD2 (5 bases). Germline V lookup: CDR1 MDHEN, CDR2 SYDVKM. CDR3 length: 14 amino acids. Trimming took 5 bases from V and 1 from J, leaving 12 bases between them. The CDR3 spells CASSVRDLSYEQYF. DNA for the CDR3: TGTGCCAGCAGTGTCCGGGATCTATCCTACGAGCAGTACTTC. The full variable domain, in which reference TRBV28 and TRBJ2-7 provide the parts outside the CDR3, is DVKVTQSSRYLVKRTGEKVFLECVQDMDHENMFWYRQDPGLGLRLIYFSYDVKMKEKGDIPEGYSVSREKKERFSLILESASTNQTSMYLCASSVRDLSYEQYFGPGTRLTVT.

The chain combines TRBV28 with TRBJ2-3; D remains unclear. Germline assignment: CDR1 MDHEN and CDR2 SYDVKM. V lost 5 bases to trimming and J lost 4 bases, with 13 bases between them. This CDR3 is 14 amino acids long. CDR3 region: CASSRDAAADTQYF. The CDR3, as DNA: TGTGCCAGCAGTCGAGATGCCGCGGCAGATACGCAGTATTTT.